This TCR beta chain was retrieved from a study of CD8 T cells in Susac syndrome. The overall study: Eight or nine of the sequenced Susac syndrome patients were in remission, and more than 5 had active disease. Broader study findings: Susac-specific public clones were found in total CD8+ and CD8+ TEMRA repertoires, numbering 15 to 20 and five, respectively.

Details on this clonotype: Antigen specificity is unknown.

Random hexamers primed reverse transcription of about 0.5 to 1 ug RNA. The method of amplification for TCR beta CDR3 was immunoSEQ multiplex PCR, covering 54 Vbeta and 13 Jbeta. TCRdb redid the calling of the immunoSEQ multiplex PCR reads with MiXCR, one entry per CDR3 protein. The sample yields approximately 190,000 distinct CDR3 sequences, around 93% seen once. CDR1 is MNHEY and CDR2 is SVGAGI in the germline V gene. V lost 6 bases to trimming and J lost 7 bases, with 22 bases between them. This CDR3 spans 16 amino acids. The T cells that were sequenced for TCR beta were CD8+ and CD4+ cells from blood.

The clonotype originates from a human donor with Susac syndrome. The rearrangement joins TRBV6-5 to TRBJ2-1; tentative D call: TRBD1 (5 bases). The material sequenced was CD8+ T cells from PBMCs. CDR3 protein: CASSLGVAGRWNEQFF. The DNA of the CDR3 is TGTGCCAGCAGCTTAGGGGTAGCTGGGCGGTGGAATGAGCAGTTCTTC.